This T cell receptor beta chain appears in the sequencing data of a study of blood T cell repertoires in COVID-19. On the study more broadly: Material from acute and convalescent COVID-19 was sourced from the United States, Italy and Spain. Nucleic acid was either cDNA or gDNA, and it came from T cells, B-cell-depleted T cells, or PBMCs.

As handled by the study authors: Counts of nucleated cells, estimated from reference gene primer amplification, were obtained. Profiled with immunoSEQ multiplex PCR; TCRdb holds only in-frame clones, not every one. V, J and clone size were drawn from that table, and D and trimming were deduced from the DNA. The sample records about 160,000 clones, 80% to 95% being singletons. In this sample, this clone turned up once. The sample consisted of peripheral blood. This TCR derives from a man aged 30 to 39 with COVID-19, enrolled during active disease.

CDR3: CASSKRQVSGSYNEQFF. The CDR3 bases are TGCGCCAGCAGCAAAAGACAGGTCAGTGGGTCCTACAATGAGCAGTTCTTC. V usage is TRBV5-1 and J usage is TRBJ2-1; maybe TRBD1 (6 bases). With 4 bases removed from V and 1 base from J, the gap between germline ends came to 18 bases. The germline V gene encodes CDR1 SGHRS and CDR2 YFSETQ. The CDR3 contains 17 residues.